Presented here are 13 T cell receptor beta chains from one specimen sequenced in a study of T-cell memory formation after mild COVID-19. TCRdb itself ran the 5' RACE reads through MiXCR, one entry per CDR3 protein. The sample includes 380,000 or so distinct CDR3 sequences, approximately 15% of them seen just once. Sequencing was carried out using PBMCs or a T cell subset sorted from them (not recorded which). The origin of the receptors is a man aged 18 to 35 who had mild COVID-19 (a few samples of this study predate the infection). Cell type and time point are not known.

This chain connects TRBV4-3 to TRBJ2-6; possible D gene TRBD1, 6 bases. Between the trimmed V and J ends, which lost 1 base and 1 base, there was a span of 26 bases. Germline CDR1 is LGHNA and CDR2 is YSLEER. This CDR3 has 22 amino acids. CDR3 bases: TGCGCCAGCAGCCAAGTATGGGACACCGGCCTCTCTGCCTCGTCTGGGGCCAACGTCCTGACTTTC. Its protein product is CASSQVWDTGLSASSGANVLTF.

The CDR3 loop reads CASSFLGQGSPEQFF. As DNA, the CDR3 is TGTGCCAGCAGTTTTCTGGGACAGGGCTCCCCCGAGCAGTTCTTC. The J gene is TRBJ2-1, the V gene TRBV27, with 9 bases aligning to TRBD1. After removal of 3 bases from V and 10 bases from J, the junction contained 10 bases not matched to a gene. This CDR3 is built from 15 residues. Germline V lookup: CDR1 MNHEY, CDR2 SMNVEV (reference sequence).

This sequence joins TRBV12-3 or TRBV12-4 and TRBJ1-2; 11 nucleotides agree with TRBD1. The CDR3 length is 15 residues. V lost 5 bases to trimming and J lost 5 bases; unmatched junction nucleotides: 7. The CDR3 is CASSTRTGGHYGYTF. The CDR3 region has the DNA TGTGCCAGCAGTACCCGGACAGGGGGCCATTATGGCTACACCTTC.

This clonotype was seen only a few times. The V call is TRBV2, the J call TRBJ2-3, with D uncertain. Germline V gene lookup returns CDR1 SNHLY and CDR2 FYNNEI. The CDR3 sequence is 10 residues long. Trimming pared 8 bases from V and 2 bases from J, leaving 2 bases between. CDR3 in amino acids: CASHTDTQYF. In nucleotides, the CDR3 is TGTGCCAGCCACACAGATACGCAGTATTTT.

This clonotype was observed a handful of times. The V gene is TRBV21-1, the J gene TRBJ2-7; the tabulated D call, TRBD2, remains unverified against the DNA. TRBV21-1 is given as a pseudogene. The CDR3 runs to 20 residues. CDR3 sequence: CASSKGDPGLAGGSSYEQYV. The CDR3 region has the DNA TGTGCCAGCAGCAAAGGGGACCCGGGACTAGCGGGGGGGAGCTCCTACGAGCAGTACGTC.

The CDR3 DNA sequence: TGTGCCTGGAGTCCCATCTACGGCTACACCTTC. Its translation is CAWSPIYGYTF. The rearrangement links TRBV30 to TRBJ1-2, with D unresolved. CDR1 GTSNPN and CDR2 SVGIG come from the germline V gene (reference sequence). V was pared by 2 bases and J by 8 bases, with 9 bases between. The CDR3 extends over 11 amino acids.

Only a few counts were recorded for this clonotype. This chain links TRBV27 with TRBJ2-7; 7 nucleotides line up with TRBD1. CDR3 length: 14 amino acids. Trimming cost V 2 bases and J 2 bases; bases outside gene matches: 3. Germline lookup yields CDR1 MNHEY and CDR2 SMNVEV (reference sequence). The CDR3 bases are TGTGCCAGCAGTTTAAGGCAGGGGGCCTACGAGCAGTACGTC. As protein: CASSLRQGAYEQYV.

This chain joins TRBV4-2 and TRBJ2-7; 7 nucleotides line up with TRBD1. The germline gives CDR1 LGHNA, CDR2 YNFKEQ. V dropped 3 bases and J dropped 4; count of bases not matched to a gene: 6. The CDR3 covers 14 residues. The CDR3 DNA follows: TGTGCCAGCAGCCATGAAAGGGGGCGGTACGAGCAGTACTTC. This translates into CASSHERGRYEQYF.

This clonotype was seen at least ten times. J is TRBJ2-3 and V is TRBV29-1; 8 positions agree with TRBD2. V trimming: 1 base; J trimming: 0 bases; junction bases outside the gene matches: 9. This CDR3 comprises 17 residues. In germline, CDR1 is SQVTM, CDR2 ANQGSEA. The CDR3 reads CSVEVWSGGQSTDTQYF. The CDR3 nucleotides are TGCAGCGTTGAAGTCTGGAGCGGGGGCCAAAGCACAGATACGCAGTATTTT.

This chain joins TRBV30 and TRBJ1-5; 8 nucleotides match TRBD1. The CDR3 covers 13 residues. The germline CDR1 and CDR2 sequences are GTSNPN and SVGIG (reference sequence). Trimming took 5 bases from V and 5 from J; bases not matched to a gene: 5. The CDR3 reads CAWADRGYQPQHF. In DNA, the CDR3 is TGTGCCTGGGCCGACAGGGGTTATCAGCCCCAGCATTTT. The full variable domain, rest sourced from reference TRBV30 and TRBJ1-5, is SQTIHQWPATLVQPVGSPLSLECTVEGTSNPNLYWYRQAAGRGLQLLFYSVGIGQISSEVPQNLSASRPQDRQFILSSKKLLLSDSGFYLCAWADRGYQPQHFGDGTRLSIL.

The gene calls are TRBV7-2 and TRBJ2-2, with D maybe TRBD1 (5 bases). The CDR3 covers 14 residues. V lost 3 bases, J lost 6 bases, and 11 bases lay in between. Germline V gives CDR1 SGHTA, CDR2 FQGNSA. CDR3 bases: TGTGCCAGCAGCTTCACCCAGGGATCCGGGGAGCTGTTTTTT. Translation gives CASSFTQGSGELFF.

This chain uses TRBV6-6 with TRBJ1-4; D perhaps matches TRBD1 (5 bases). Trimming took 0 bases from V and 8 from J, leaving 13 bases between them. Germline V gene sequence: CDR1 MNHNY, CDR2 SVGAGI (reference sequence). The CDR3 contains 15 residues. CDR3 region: CASSYSPGIDEKLFF. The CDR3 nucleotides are TGTGCCAGCAGTTACTCCCCAGGGATTGACGAAAAACTGTTTTTT.

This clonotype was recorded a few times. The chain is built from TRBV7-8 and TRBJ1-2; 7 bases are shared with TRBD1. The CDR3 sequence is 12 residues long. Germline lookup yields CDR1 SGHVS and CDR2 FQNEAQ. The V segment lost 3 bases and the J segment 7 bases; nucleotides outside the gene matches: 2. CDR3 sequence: CASSLTGSGYTF. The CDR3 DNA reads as TGTGCCAGCAGCTTGACAGGGAGTGGCTACACCTTC.